The 9 T cell receptor beta chains in this list originate from one sample, sequenced in a study of T cells in Graves' hyperthyroidism and ophthalmopathy. RNA transcripts provided the source from which TCR beta CDR3 regions were amplified. With the HTBI primer set, the TCR CDR3 went through a first round of RT-PCR. One entry per CDR3 protein results from TCRdb running MiXCR on the multiplex PCR reads. The profile shows hundreds of thousands of distinct CDR3 sequences, about 14% of them singletons. Sequences were obtained from blood. The receptors derive from a man between 18 and 29 years old with Graves' ophthalmopathy.

To note about this clonotype: The germline gene is not matched at one end of the junction; a read error may be the cause. This chain connects TRBV4-1 to TRBJ1-5; no clear D gene. Germline-derived CDR1 and CDR2 are MGHRA and YSYEKL. The CDR3 extends over 15 amino acids. CDR3: CASGQDVRGNQPQHF. CDR3 DNA: TGCGCCAGCGGCCAAGATGTGCGGGGTAATCAGCCCCAGCATTTT.

The chain employs TRBV10-2 and TRBJ1-1; D might be TRBD1 (6 bases). V gave up 7 bases and J gave up 2 bases, with 11 bases separating them. This CDR3 is built from 13 residues. CDR1 and CDR2 from the germline V gene are WSHSY and SAAADI. The CDR3 here is CASTGGPNTEAFF. CDR3 DNA: TGCGCCAGCACTGGGGGCCCTAACACTGAAGCTTTCTTT.

This clonotype was seen repeatedly, ten times or more. This chain connects TRBV11-2 to TRBJ2-7, with D hard to call. The CDR3 is made up of 13 amino acids. The germline CDR1 and CDR2 sequences are SGHAT and FQNNGV. V lost 10 bases and J lost 3, with 16 bases in between. The CDR3 loop reads CAISLSYGYEQYF. In DNA, the CDR3 is TGTGCCATCTCCTTGAGTTACGGCTACGAGCAGTACTTC.

At least ten counts were recorded for this clonotype. The chain joins TRBV7-2 to TRBJ2-7; TRBD2 aligns across 9 bases. After removal of 4 bases from V and 2 bases from J, the junction contained 6 bases not matched to a gene. Germline assignment: CDR1 SGHTA and CDR2 FQGNSA. CDR3 length equals 15 residues. CDR3 loop: CASSSASGGTYEQYF. CDR3 nucleotides: TGTGCCAGCAGCTCAGCGAGCGGGGGGACCTACGAGCAGTACTTC.

This clonotype was seen many times. J is TRBJ2-3 and V is TRBV7-9; D is perhaps TRBD1 or TRBD2 (6 bases each). Germline values: CDR1 SEHNR, CDR2 FQNEAQ (reference sequence). V lost 7 bases and J lost 0, with 14 bases in between. The CDR3 spans 15 residues. Here the CDR3 DNA reads TGTGCCAGCAAAGGGGGGTTTGGGAGCACAGATACGCAGTATTTT. Residues: CASKGGFGSTDTQYF.

This clonotype has just a few counts. The J gene is TRBJ2-1, the V gene TRBV27, with D hard to call. Looked up from germline, CDR1 is MNHEY and CDR2 is SMNVEV (reference sequence). V was pared by 10 bases and J by 0 bases, with 13 bases between. The length of the CDR3 is 14 residues. CDR3 nucleotides: TGTGCCACCTTCGCCCAGAGCTCCTACAATGAGCAGTTCTTC. It is translated as CATFAQSSYNEQFF.

The rearrangement links TRBV7-9 to TRBJ1-1; 9 nucleotides agree with TRBD1. The CDR3 extends over 16 amino acids. The trim removed 5 bases at V and 5 bases at J, leaving 12 bases unmatched. In germline, CDR1 is SEHNR, CDR2 FQNEAQ (reference sequence). In DNA form, the CDR3 reads TGTGCCAGCAGCAGACCGGGACAGGGTTTGGGGACTGAAGCTTTCTTT. The encoded protein is CASSRPGQGLGTEAFF.

The gene calls are TRBV9 and TRBJ2-1, with 10 bases lining up with TRBD2. J gave up 6 bases and V 4 bases, and 13 bases lay outside the gene matches. CDR3 length: 17 residues. In germline, CDR1 is SGDLS, CDR2 YYNGEE. As DNA, the CDR3 is TGTGCCAGCAGCACCCGACCGACTAGCGGGCCTTCCAATGAGCAGTTCTTC. It translates to CASSTRPTSGPSNEQFF.

This clonotype was observed many times. The chain links TRBV7-9 to TRBJ2-7; 7 bases agree with TRBD1. After removal of 1 base from V and 5 bases from J, the junction contained 5 bases not matched to a gene. The CDR3 spans 14 residues. Germline loops: CDR1 SEHNR, CDR2 FQNEAQ (reference sequence). CDR3 sequence (DNA): TGTGCCAGCAGCTTAGGACAGGGCGTAGACGAGCAGTACTTC. This encodes CASSLGQGVDEQYF. Drawing the rest from reference TRBV7-9 and TRBJ2-7, the complete variable domain is DTGVSQNPRHKITKRGQNVTFRCDPISEHNRLYWYRQTLGQGPEFLTYFQNEAQLEKSRLLSDRFSAERPKGSFSTLEIQRTEQGDSAMYLCASSLGQGVDEQYFGPGTRLTVT.